Following are 12 T cell receptor beta chains from one sample sequenced in a study of blood T cell repertoires in COVID-19. Sequenced by immunoSEQ multiplex PCR; TCRdb stores in-frame clones only, minus some. The profile covers 35,000 to 50,000 clones, with around 83% appearing a single time and 20% to 30% taken by the ten largest. The sequencing sample was made of peripheral blood. The receptors derive from a human donor with acute or convalescent COVID-19. The donor label of this sample is uncertain.

The chain combines TRBV7-3 with TRBJ2-2; D is possibly TRBD1 (6 bases). Germline lookup yields CDR1 SGHTA and CDR2 FQGTGA. There are 15 residues in the CDR3. V gave up 5 bases and J gave up 1 base, with 11 bases separating them. CDR3 in amino acids: CASSTSTGNTGELFF. In DNA, the CDR3 is TGTGCCAGCAGCACCTCGACAGGGAACACCGGGGAGCTGTTTTTT.

The chain carries TRBV12-5 and TRBJ2-1; D unclear. The CDR3 has 11 amino acids. CDR1 is LGHNT, CDR2 FRNRAP, per germline. V lost 4 bases, J lost 13 bases, and 11 bases lay in between. The CDR3 spells CASGSSVTQFF. In DNA, the CDR3 is TGTGCTAGTGGTTCGTCGGTTACTCAGTTCTTC.

The chain is built from TRBV10-2 and TRBJ1-2; D might be TRBD1 (6 bases). V lost 2 bases and J 5 bases, leaving 12 bases between the germline ends. Germline assignment: CDR1 WSHSY and CDR2 SAAADI. The CDR3 spans 14 residues. CDR3 DNA sequence: TGCGCCAGCAGTGAGGCGGACAGCGGATATGGCTACACCTTC. It is translated as CASSEADSGYGYTF.

V usage is TRBV4-3 and J usage is TRBJ1-1; D unclear. The CDR3 runs 17 residues. V gave up 2 bases and J gave up 5 bases, with 21 bases separating them. The V gene's germline CDR1 is LGHNA and CDR2 YSLEER. CDR3: CASSQSVDPFSETEAFF. The CDR3, as DNA: TGCGCCAGCAGCCAAAGCGTCGACCCGTTTAGTGAAACTGAAGCTTTCTTT.

The rearrangement uses TRBV5-1 and TRBJ2-1; TRBD2 agrees at 9 bases. The CDR3 sequence is 16 residues long. Losses at the gene ends were 0 bases for V and 2 bases for J; bases not matched to a gene: 3. CDR1 and CDR2 (germline): SGHRS, YFSETQ. The CDR3 protein is CASSLAGGRAYNEQFF. The DNA for the CDR3 is TGCGCCAGCAGCTTGGCCGGCGGGAGGGCCTACAATGAGCAGTTCTTC.

This clone was observed a few times. This chain connects TRBV7-2 to TRBJ1-5; D is ambiguous. V lost 1 base to trimming and J lost 1 base, with 8 bases between them. This CDR3 spans 15 amino acids. Germline V CDR1 and CDR2: SGHTA, FQGNSA. This CDR3 is CASSLGGGSNQPQHF. CDR3 nucleotide sequence: TGTGCCAGCAGCTTAGGAGGCGGGAGCAATCAGCCCCAGCATTTT.

This clone came up once. The chain links TRBV14 to TRBJ1-2; 8 bases align to TRBD1. Trimming at V came to 1 base and at J to 4 bases, leaving 2 bases not matched to a gene. The CDR3 contains 14 residues. Looked up from germline, CDR1 is SGHDN and CDR2 is FVKESK. Written as DNA, the CDR3 is TGTGCCAGCAGCCAAGGACAGGGGAGCTATGGCTACACCTTC. It is translated as CASSQGQGSYGYTF.

The chain recombines TRBV12-3 or TRBV12-4 with TRBJ2-1; tentatively, D is TRBD2 (6 bases). This CDR3 region has 12 residues. The germline V and J ends were trimmed by 7 bases and 14 bases, with 18 bases remaining between them. CDR3 amino acids: CASTGGLQRKFF. The CDR3 region has the DNA TGTGCCAGCACCGGGGGACTTCAACGCAAGTTCTTC.

This clone was seen more than once but under ten times. V and J are TRBV6-6 and TRBJ2-7, with TRBD1 matching 9 bases. The trim removed 0 bases at V and 3 bases at J, leaving 3 bases unmatched. Germline V CDR1 and CDR2: MNHNY, SVGAGI (reference sequence). The CDR3 length is 15 residues. The DNA of the CDR3 is TGTGCCAGCAGTTACTCGACAGGGGGAAGCTACGAGCAGTACTTC. It is translated as CASSYSTGGSYEQYF.

The chain is built from TRBV5-4 and TRBJ1-6, with 7 bases matching TRBD1. The CDR3 totals 15 residues. V was pared by 6 bases and J by 5 bases, with 8 bases of the junction left unmatched. Germline V lookup: CDR1 SGHNT, CDR2 YYREEE (reference sequence). The CDR3 region is CASTRDSNDNSPLHF. CDR3 coding DNA: TGTGCCAGCACCCGGGACAGTAACGATAATTCACCCCTCCACTTT. The complete variable domain, with remaining parts taken from reference TRBV5-4 and TRBJ1-6, reads ETGVTQSPTHLIKTRGQQVTLRCSSQSGHNTVSWYQQALGQGPQFIFQYYREEENGRGNFPPRFSGLQFPNYSSELNVNALELDDSALYLCASTRDSNDNSPLHFGNGTRLTVT.

The V and J genes are TRBV4-2 and TRBJ1-2; 10 bases fit TRBD1. This CDR3 is 16 amino acids long. The V segment lost 3 bases and the J segment 4 bases; nucleotides outside the gene matches: 8. CDR1 is LGHNA, CDR2 YNFKEQ, per germline. DNA of the CDR3: TGTGCCAGCAGCCAGGGGGGGACAGGGGACGGCTATGGCTACACCTTC. Amino acids: CASSQGGTGDGYGYTF.

This clone came up a few times. The chain combines TRBV1 with TRBJ2-7; the table's D call TRBD1 went unverified against the DNA. TRBV1 is a pseudogene locus. This CDR3 comprises 16 residues. The CDR3 reads CTSRQGSAAESYEQYF. The CDR3 DNA reads TGCACCAGCAGACAGGGTTCCGCGGCTGAGTCCTACGAGCAGTACTTC.